What follows is one T cell receptor (beta chain) and its context. As yet, its antigen is unknown. These data are taken from a study of identifying expanded T cells in peripheral blood. Findings of the study overall: Differentially abundant clones: approximately 1.3 between replicates, just under 17 at around 15 days, 19 to 20 at four. Two-week clone count variance significantly increased as total template count grew.

J was trimmed by 1 base and V by 3 bases; bases with no gene match: 8. Germline-derived CDR1 and CDR2 are MNHNS and SASEGT. The CDR3 is made up of 18 amino acids. Profiled with immunoSEQ multiplex PCR; TCRdb holds only in-frame clones, not every one. The sample holds about 100,000 clones; over 75% are singletons and the top ten take 5% to 6.5%. This chain joins TRBV6-1 and TRBJ2-6; 8 bases fit TRBD1. The sequence came from a person between 18 and 75 years old in good health. The sequencing sample was made of blood. This chain's CDR3 is CASSDRTGRRSGANVLTF. The DNA for the CDR3 is TGTGCCAGCAGTGACCGGACAGGGAGGAGGTCTGGGGCCAACGTCCTGACTTTC.